The 17 T cell receptor beta chains listed next were all sequenced from one sample in a study of shared clonotypes between healthy human individuals. The assay was immunoSEQ multiplex PCR, and TCRdb's table has in-frame clones only and misses some. Of roughly 2,300,000 clones in the sample, under 95% were seen once. Sequencing input: naive CD4+ T cells from PBMCs. The subset: CD45RA+ positively selected. The source is a man aged 18 to 29 in good health. Some clones in this sample may be carry-over from other donors' samples.

On this clone: This CDR3 is also generated by other DNA sequences in the sample. This chain links TRBV5-1 with TRBJ1-3; unclear D gene. Germline V gene lookup returns CDR1 SGHRS and CDR2 YFSETQ. The V gene lost 4 bases and the J gene lost 1 base, with 9 bases spanning the gap. The CDR3 length is 14 residues. The CDR3 DNA reads as TGCGCCAGCAGCCTGGAGGGTTCTGGAAACACCATATATTTT. It codes for CASSLEGSGNTIYF.

To note about this clone: Other DNA sequences in this sample translate to the same CDR3. The rearrangement links TRBV9 to TRBJ1-4; the D is unclear. There are 15 residues in the CDR3. CDR1 is SGDLS and CDR2 is YYNGEE in the germline V gene. The V gene lost 0 bases and the J gene lost 0 bases, with 6 bases spanning the gap. As DNA, the CDR3 is TGTGCCAGCAGCGTAGTTGGGACAACTAATGAAAAACTGTTTTTT. Amino acid sequence: CASSVVGTTNEKLFF.

The rearrangement links TRBV5-1 to TRBJ2-7; 8 bases are shared with TRBD1. This CDR3 region has 14 residues. V lost 1 base and J lost 6; bases outside the gene matches: 6. The germline gives CDR1 SGHRS, CDR2 YFSETQ. The CDR3 DNA reads as TGCGCCAGCAGCTTGAGTCAGGGGGCGCCCGAGCAGTACTTC. Protein: CASSLSQGAPEQYF.

The J gene is TRBJ2-1, the V gene TRBV6-6, with 11 bases aligning to TRBD1. In germline, CDR1 is MNHNY, CDR2 SVGAGI (reference sequence). Trimming at V came to 6 bases and at J to 8 bases, leaving 6 bases not matched to a gene. The CDR3 loop spans 14 amino acids. The CDR3 DNA is TGTGCCAGCAGGGCCGGGACAGGGGGGTATGAGCAGTTCTTC. Its protein product is CASRAGTGGYEQFF.

Written as DNA, the CDR3 is TGCGCCAGCAGCCAAGATATGACGAGCACCGGGGAGCTGTTTTTT. Translating it yields CASSQDMTSTGELFF. The genes are TRBV4-1 and TRBJ2-2; D call uncertain. This CDR3 has 15 residues. V lost 0 bases and J lost 4, with 9 bases in between. Germline values: CDR1 MGHRA, CDR2 YSYEKL.

This chain links TRBV19 with TRBJ1-1, with 11 bases aligning to TRBD1. V shed 4 bases, J shed 10 bases, and the junction held 5 bases outside the gene matches. This CDR3 spans 13 amino acids. In germline, CDR1 is LNHDA, CDR2 SQIVND (reference sequence). The CDR3 region has the DNA TGTGCCAGTAGTAAGGACAGGGGGCTAGCAGCTTTCTTT. Its translation: CASSKDRGLAAFF.

The V gene is TRBV5-1, the J gene TRBJ1-1, with TRBD1 as a possible D gene (5 bases). The CDR3 spans 14 residues. Germline V gene lookup returns CDR1 SGHRS and CDR2 YFSETQ. V was shortened by 0 bases and J by 3 bases, with 9 bases between the two germline ends. The CDR3, as DNA: TGCGCCAGCAGCTTGGTTGTAGGGGACACTGAAGCTTTCTTT. This codes for CASSLVVGDTEAFF. The variable domain in full, completed from reference TRBV5-1 and TRBJ1-1, reads KAGVTQTPRYLIKTRGQQVTLSCSPISGHRSVSWYQQTPGQGLQFLFEYFSETQRNKGNFPGRFSGRQFSNSRSEMNVSTLELGDSALYLCASSLVVGDTEAFFGQGTRLTVV.

This clone was detected a few times. The chain is built from TRBV5-4 and TRBJ1-1; 7 nucleotides line up with TRBD1. In germline, CDR1 is SGHNT, CDR2 YYREEE (reference sequence). The CDR3 spans 13 residues. Trimming removed 9 bases from V and 0 bases from J; junction bases left unmatched: 5. CDR3 DNA: TGTGCCACCCTCGGACAGGTGAACACTGAAGCTTTCTTT. This sequence encodes CATLGQVNTEAFF.

This clone occurred a few times. The chain couples TRBV10-1 to TRBJ1-2; TRBD1 matches at 10 bases. Trimming removed 7 bases from V and 4 bases from J; junction bases left unmatched: 9. Germline CDR1 is WNHNN and CDR2 is SYGVQD (reference sequence). CDR3 length equals 15 residues. This chain's CDR3 is CASKDRGYLFYGYTF. The CDR3 DNA is TGCGCCAGCAAGGACAGGGGGTATTTGTTCTATGGCTACACCTTC.

As for this clone: Other DNA sequences of this sample code for an identical CDR3. The gene calls are TRBV28 and TRBJ2-1; unclear D gene. Germline assignment: CDR1 MDHEN and CDR2 SYDVKM. CDR3 length equals 10 residues. With 8 bases removed from V and 4 bases from J, the gap between germline ends came to 3 bases. CDR3 DNA: TGTGCCAGCGGTTACAATGAGCAGTTCTTC. This translates into CASGYNEQFF.

V gene TRBV28 combines with J gene TRBJ2-2, with D tentatively TRBD1 (6 bases). CDR3 length equals 15 residues. The V gene lost 7 bases and the J gene lost 3 bases, with 15 bases spanning the gap. Germline V gene sequence: CDR1 MDHEN, CDR2 SYDVKM. The CDR3 DNA is TGTGCCAGCACCGACACAGGGTTGTACACCGGGGAGCTGTTTTTT. Translation: CASTDTGLYTGELFF.

V is TRBV7-2 and J is TRBJ1-2; D gene ambiguous. The germline V gene has CDR1 SGHTA and CDR2 FQGNSA. With 5 bases removed from V and 2 bases from J, the gap between germline ends came to 18 bases. The CDR3 loop spans 16 amino acids. This chain's CDR3 is CASSPYVRGPNYGYTF. For the CDR3, the DNA is TGTGCCAGCAGCCCCTATGTTCGTGGGCCGAACTATGGCTACACCTTC.

The gene calls are TRBV27 and TRBJ1-2; the match to TRBD1 covers 8 bases. V gave up 5 bases and J gave up 6 bases; unmatched junction bases: 11. This CDR3 has 15 amino acids. CDR1 MNHEY and CDR2 SMNVEV come from the germline V gene (reference sequence). The chain's CDR3 is CASSKRTGRRDGYTF. CDR3 DNA sequence: TGTGCCAGCAGTAAGAGGACAGGGAGGCGCGATGGCTACACCTTC.

This chain uses TRBV29-1 with TRBJ1-4; D not resolved. The ends were cut back, 7 bases at V and 0 bases at J, with 9 bases in the middle. Germline CDR1 and CDR2: SQVTM and ANQGSEA. The CDR3 runs to 13 residues. The CDR3 reads CSGRAATNEKLFF. The DNA for the CDR3 is TGCAGCGGCAGAGCTGCAACTAATGAAAAACTGTTTTTT.

The rearrangement joins TRBV7-9 to TRBJ1-2, with 9 bases that match TRBD1. This CDR3 is 14 amino acids long. The V segment lost 1 base and the J segment 8 bases; nucleotides outside the gene matches: 5. The V gene's germline CDR1 is SEHNR and CDR2 FQNEAQ (reference sequence). The CDR3: CASSLDGQGKGYTF. The CDR3 region has the DNA TGTGCCAGCAGCTTAGACGGACAGGGGAAAGGCTACACCTTC.

The sample holds a few counts of this clone. The gene calls are TRBV10-3 and TRBJ1-3; D remains unclear. The CDR3 spans 13 residues. Germline V lookup: CDR1 ENHRY, CDR2 SYGVKD. V lost 2 bases, J lost 1 base, and 3 bases lay in between. DNA for the CDR3: TGTGCCATCAGTGAGGTATCTGGAAACACCATATATTTT. It specifies CAISEVSGNTIYF.

This clone appeared a single time. V and J are TRBV19 and TRBJ2-1, with 9 positions matching TRBD1. The CDR3 sequence is 16 residues long. Germline CDR1 reads LNHDA; CDR2 reads SQIVND (reference sequence). V gave up 2 bases and J gave up 6 bases; unmatched junction bases: 8. The CDR3 bases are TGTGCCAGTAGTATACCGCGGGACAGGGCCCCCAATGAGCAGTTCTTC. Its protein is CASSIPRDRAPNEQFF.